One and the same sample provided the 13 T cell receptor beta chains below, sequenced in a study of blood T cells in healthy people across ages. For the second PCR, which ran for roughly 7 to 11 cycles, a sample-barcoded 5' primer and a J-beta primer mix were used. TCRdb ran MiXCR on the 5' RACE reads and lists one entry per CDR3 protein. The data contain 750,000 to 950,000 distinct CDR3 sequences, about 27% of them seen just once; the ten biggest clones take up 10%. This sample was also put to use in a study of T cells of mothers and their children.

Sequencing was carried out using blood. Receptor source: a woman aged 40 to 50 in good health.

The chain combines TRBV6-6 with TRBJ1-2, with 9 bases matching TRBD1. Germline V gene lookup returns CDR1 MNHNY and CDR2 SVGAGI (reference sequence). The CDR3 loop spans 14 amino acids. Trimming at V came to 5 bases and at J to 1 base, leaving 2 bases not matched to a gene. The CDR3 bases are TGTGCCAGCAGTGGGACAGGGTATAACTATGGCTACACCTTC. This encodes CASSGTGYNYGYTF.

This clonotype has only a few counts. The chain recombines TRBV11-1 with TRBJ2-2; TRBD1 matches 9 bases. Trimming took 5 bases from V and 10 from J; bases not matched to a gene: 11. The CDR3 sequence is 15 residues long. Germline V gene sequence: CDR1 SGHAT, CDR2 FQDESV (reference sequence). The DNA of the CDR3 is TGTGCCAGCAGCATACAGGGGGCCACCCCGGAGGAGCTGTTTTTT. This sequence encodes CASSIQGATPEELFF.

This clonotype was counted many times. This sequence joins TRBV20-1 and TRBJ1-1, with a weak D call TRBD1 (6 bases). Per germline, CDR1 DFQATT and CDR2 SNEGSKA (reference sequence). The length of the CDR3 is 14 residues. Trimming left V 2 bases short and J 3 bases short, with 13 bases between. In DNA form, the CDR3 reads TGCAGTGCTAGATCGCCAGGGGCTTACACTGAAGCTTTCTTT. It encodes CSARSPGAYTEAFF.

The table lists this clonotype with a few counts. The chain couples TRBV4-1 to TRBJ1-2; no definite D call. Trimming removed 0 bases at V and 4 bases at J, with 9 bases between. The CDR3 covers 14 residues. Per the germline V gene, CDR1 is MGHRA and CDR2 is YSYEKL. CDR3 bases: TGCGCCAGCAGCCAAGATACGCAGACCTATGGCTACACCTTC. Translated, it gives CASSQDTQTYGYTF.

The rearrangement links TRBV7-9 to TRBJ1-1; D is possibly TRBD1 (5 bases). The V and J ends lost 5 bases and 4 bases respectively, with 11 bases between them. CDR1 and CDR2 from the germline V gene are SEHNR and FQNEAQ (reference sequence). The CDR3 has 13 residues. The DNA for the CDR3 is TGTGCCAGCAGCGGGGTGGGGGGCACTGAAGCTTTCTTT. Translated: CASSGVGGTEAFF.

This clonotype was observed at least ten times. The chain carries TRBV28 and TRBJ2-3; D gene ambiguous. Germline-derived CDR1 and CDR2 are MDHEN and SYDVKM. CDR3 size: 11 residues. Trimming took off 3 bases at V and 6 bases at J, with 4 bases between the two ends. The CDR3 coding sequence is TGTGCCAGCAGTTTGAGGGATACGCAGTATTTT. Residues: CASSLRDTQYF.

The chain combines TRBV29-1 with TRBJ2-1; D might be TRBD1 (5 bases). Judging by the DNA end, TRBJ2-7 fits better; the J call may be wrong. Per germline, CDR1 SQVTM and CDR2 ANQGSEA. This CDR3 region has 14 residues. CDR3 DNA: TGCAGCGCGAAAACAGGTGACTCCTACAATGAGCAGTACTTC. Amino acid sequence: CSAKTGDSYNEQYF.

A few counts support this clonotype. The J gene is TRBJ2-2, the V gene TRBV7-9; D is possibly TRBD1 (5 bases). The CDR3 runs 15 residues. V lost 7 bases to trimming and J lost 4 bases, with 16 bases between them. Germline V CDR1 and CDR2: SEHNR, FQNEAQ (reference sequence). The CDR3 spells CASTRGADITGELFF. CDR3 sequence (DNA): TGTGCCAGCACCCGTGGGGCAGACATCACCGGGGAGCTGTTTTTT.

The chain carries TRBV5-4 and TRBJ2-7; 7 nucleotides agree with TRBD1. Germline CDR1 reads SGHNT; CDR2 reads YYREEE (reference sequence). This CDR3 contains 14 residues. V shed 4 bases, J shed 3 bases, and the junction held 7 bases outside the gene matches. CDR3 sequence (DNA): TGTGCCAGCAGCCCCAGTGACAGGGTCTACGAGCAGTACTTC. It encodes CASSPSDRVYEQYF. Based on the CDR3 plus reference TRBV5-4 and TRBJ2-7, the full variable domain is ETGVTQSPTHLIKTRGQQVTLRCSSQSGHNTVSWYQQALGQGPQFIFQYYREEENGRGNFPPRFSGLQFPNYSSELNVNALELDDSALYLCASSPSDRVYEQYFGPGTRLTVT.

The table lists this clonotype with a few counts. This chain links TRBV6-5 with TRBJ2-5, with 8 nucleotides matching TRBD2. The V and J ends lost 2 bases and 0 bases, in that order; junction bases with no gene match: 8. The CDR3 length is 17 residues. Germline CDR1 MNHEY, CDR2 SVGAGI. The CDR3 region is CASSYTTSGLNQETQYF. Here the CDR3 DNA reads TGTGCCAGCAGTTACACAACTAGCGGATTAAACCAAGAGACCCAGTACTTC.

This clonotype came up a few times. Sequence at one end of the junction differs from germline and may be a read error. The rearrangement joins TRBV20-1 to TRBJ1-1; D unclear. The germline gives CDR1 DFQATT, CDR2 SNEGSKA (reference sequence). The CDR3 loop spans 14 amino acids. The CDR3 sequence is CSAIRVTGNTEAFF. In DNA form, the CDR3 reads TGCAGTGCTATTCGGGTGACGGGGAACACTGAGGCTTTCTTT.

This sequence joins TRBV5-1 and TRBJ2-5; perhaps TRBD2 as D (6 bases). The J call is doubtful: the DNA matches TRBJ2-7 better. In germline, CDR1 is SGHRS, CDR2 YFSETQ. This CDR3 spans 15 amino acids. CDR3 loop: CASSPAGLRGIEQYF. The CDR3, as DNA: TGCGCCAGCAGCCCCGCGGGACTTAGGGGAATCGAGCAGTACTTC.

Of note for this clonotype: Sequence at one end of the junction differs from germline and may be a read error. This chain joins TRBV27 and TRBJ2-5, with 12 bases fitting TRBD2. This CDR3 has 14 amino acids. Germline CDR1 MNHEY, CDR2 SMNVEV (reference sequence). CDR3 sequence: CAGRSPGLAGTQYF. The CDR3 coding sequence is TGTGCCGGCAGATCACCGGGACTAGCGGGGACCCAGTACTTC.